Below, one TCR beta chain is given with its context. This sample is part of a study of CXCR3-negative and CXCR3-positive naive CD8 T cells. Carrying UMI labels, the TRB cDNA libraries were prepared through 5' RACE. With the 5' RACE reads reprocessed, TCRdb shows one record per CDR3 protein and no DNA. This sample lists 90,000 to 100,000 distinct CDR3 sequences; its ten largest clones have approximately 1.5%. The germline V gene has CDR1 DFQATT and CDR2 SNEGSKA (reference sequence). There are 13 residues in the CDR3. This TCR was recovered from a human donor in good health. Some clones in this sample may be carry-over from other donors' samples. The chain joins TRBV20-1 to TRBJ2-1; TCRdb's D call, TRBD1, is unchecked because there is no DNA. The sequenced sample consisted of naive CXCR3- CD8+ T cells from blood. Subset described: CD45RO-CCR7+CD27+CD95- naive CD8+ T cells lacking CXCR3 (TNR3-). The CDR3 sequence: CSARSWGSNEQFF.